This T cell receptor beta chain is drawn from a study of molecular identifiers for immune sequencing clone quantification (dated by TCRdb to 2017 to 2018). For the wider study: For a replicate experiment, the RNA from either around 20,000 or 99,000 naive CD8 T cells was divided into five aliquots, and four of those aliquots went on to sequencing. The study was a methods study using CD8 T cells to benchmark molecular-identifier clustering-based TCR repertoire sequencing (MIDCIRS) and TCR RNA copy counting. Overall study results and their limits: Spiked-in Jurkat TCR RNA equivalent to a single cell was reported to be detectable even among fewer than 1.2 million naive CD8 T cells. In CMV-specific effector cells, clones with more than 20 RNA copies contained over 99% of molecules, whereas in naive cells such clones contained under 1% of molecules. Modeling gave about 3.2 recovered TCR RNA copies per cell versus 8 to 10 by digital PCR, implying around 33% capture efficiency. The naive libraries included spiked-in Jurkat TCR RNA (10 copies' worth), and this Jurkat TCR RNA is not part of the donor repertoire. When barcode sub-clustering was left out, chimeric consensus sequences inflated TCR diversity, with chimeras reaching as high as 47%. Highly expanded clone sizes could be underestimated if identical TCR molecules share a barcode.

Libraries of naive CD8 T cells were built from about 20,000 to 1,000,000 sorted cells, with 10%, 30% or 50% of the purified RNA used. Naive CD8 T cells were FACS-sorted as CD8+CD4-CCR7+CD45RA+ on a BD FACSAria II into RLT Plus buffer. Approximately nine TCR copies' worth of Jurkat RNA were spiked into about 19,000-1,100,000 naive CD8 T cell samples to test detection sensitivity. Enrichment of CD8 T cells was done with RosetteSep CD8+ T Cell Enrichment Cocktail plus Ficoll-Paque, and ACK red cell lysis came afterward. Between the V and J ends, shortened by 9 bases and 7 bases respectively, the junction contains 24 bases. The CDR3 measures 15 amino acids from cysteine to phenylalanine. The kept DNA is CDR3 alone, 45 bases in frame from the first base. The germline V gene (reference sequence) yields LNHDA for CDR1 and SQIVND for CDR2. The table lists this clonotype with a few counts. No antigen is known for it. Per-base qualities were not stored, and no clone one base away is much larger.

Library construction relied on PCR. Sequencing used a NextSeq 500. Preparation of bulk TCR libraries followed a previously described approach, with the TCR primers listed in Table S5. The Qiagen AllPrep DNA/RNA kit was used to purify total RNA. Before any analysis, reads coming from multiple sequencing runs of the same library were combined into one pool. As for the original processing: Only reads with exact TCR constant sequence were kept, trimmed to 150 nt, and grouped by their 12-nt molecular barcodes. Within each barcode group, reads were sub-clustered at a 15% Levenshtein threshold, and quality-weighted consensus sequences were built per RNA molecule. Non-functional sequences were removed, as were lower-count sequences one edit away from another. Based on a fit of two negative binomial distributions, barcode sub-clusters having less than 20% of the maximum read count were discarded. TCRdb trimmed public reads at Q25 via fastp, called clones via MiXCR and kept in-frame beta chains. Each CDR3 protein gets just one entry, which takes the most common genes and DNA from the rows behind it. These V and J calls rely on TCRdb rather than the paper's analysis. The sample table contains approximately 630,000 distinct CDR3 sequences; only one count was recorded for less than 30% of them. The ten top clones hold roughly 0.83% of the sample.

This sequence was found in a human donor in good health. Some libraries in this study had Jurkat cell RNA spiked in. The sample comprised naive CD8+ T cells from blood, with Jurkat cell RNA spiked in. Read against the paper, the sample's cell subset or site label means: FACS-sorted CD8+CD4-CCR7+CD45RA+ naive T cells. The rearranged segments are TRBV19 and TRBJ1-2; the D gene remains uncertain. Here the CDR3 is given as CASAPGPGLARGYTF. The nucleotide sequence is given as TGTGCCAGCGCCCCTGGACCGGGCCTCGCCCGTGGCTACACCTTC.